The rows below give T cell receptor beta chains drawn from one sample of a study of early T cells in non-severe SARS-CoV-2 infection. Each CDR3 protein gets one entry after TCRdb re-called the 5' RACE reads with MiXCR. The sample shows 45,000 to 70,000 distinct CDR3 sequences, more than 9% of them seen only once. Sequenced sample: whole blood. All receptors derive from an adult who was a healthcare worker with PCR-confirmed SARS-CoV-2 infection or an uninfected control (not recorded which). Each CDR3 is given with its conserved first and last residue. Each record gives: V gene, clone size, J gene, D gene, CDR3 DNA, CDR3 protein. The D gene is left open where the match is weak. The size of a clone is reported for some rows only, either as once, few or many, or as a class for expanded clones.

v_gene: TRBV12-3/TRBV12-4
abundance: few
j_gene: TRBJ2-3
d_gene: -
CDR3nt: TGTGCCAGCCTTCGAGACCGGTTGGGTAGCACAGATACGCAGTATTTT
CDR3aa: CASLRDRLGSTDTQYF

v_gene: TRBV11-2
abundance: many
j_gene: TRBJ2-1
d_gene: -
CDR3nt: TGTGCCAGCAGCTCCTCGGGTTCTCCTTACAATGAGCAGTTCTTC
CDR3aa: CASSSSGSPYNEQFF

v_gene: TRBV7-2
abundance: many
j_gene: TRBJ2-5
d_gene: -
CDR3nt: TGTGCCAGCAGCACCATGGACAGTTATCAAGAGACCCAGTACTTC
CDR3aa: CASSTMDSYQETQYF

v_gene: TRBV12-3/TRBV12-4
abundance: few
j_gene: TRBJ2-3
d_gene: TRBD2
CDR3nt: TGTGCCAGCAGTTTCGAGCGGGGGCCGGGAGATACGCAGTATTTT
CDR3aa: CASSFERGPGDTQYF

v_gene: TRBV2
abundance: -
j_gene: TRBJ2-7
d_gene: -
CDR3nt: TGTGCCAGCGACGCTGATTCCGAGCAGTACTTC
CDR3aa: CASDADSEQYF

v_gene: TRBV20-1
abundance: few
j_gene: TRBJ1-6
d_gene: -
CDR3nt: TGCAGTGCTAGAGAGATAGGACGCAGGCTACCCCTCCACTTT
CDR3aa: CSAREIGRRLPLHF

v_gene: TRBV20-1
abundance: many
j_gene: TRBJ2-7
d_gene: -
CDR3nt: TGCAGTGCTTTGAGCGGGTCCCCCTACGAGCAGTACTTC
CDR3aa: CSALSGSPYEQYF

v_gene: TRBV12-3/TRBV12-4
abundance: -
j_gene: TRBJ1-6
d_gene: TRBD1
CDR3nt: TGTGCCAGCAGTGTGGGACAGAGCTATAATTCACCCCTCCACTTT
CDR3aa: CASSVGQSYNSPLHF

v_gene: TRBV11-3
abundance: many
j_gene: TRBJ2-5
d_gene: -
CDR3nt: TGTGCCAGCAGCCCTCAGGGTCGGGAGACCCAGTACTTC
CDR3aa: CASSPQGRETQYF

v_gene: TRBV3-1
abundance: many
j_gene: TRBJ1-2
d_gene: -
CDR3nt: TGTGCCAGCAGCCTGGGACCGATCTATGGCTACACCTTC
CDR3aa: CASSLGPIYGYTF

v_gene: TRBV2
abundance: many
j_gene: TRBJ1-5
d_gene: -
CDR3nt: TGTGCCAGCAGTGTGGACATCAATCAGCCCCAGCATTTT
CDR3aa: CASSVDINQPQHF

v_gene: TRBV20-1
abundance: many
j_gene: TRBJ1-4
d_gene: -
CDR3nt: TGCAGTGCTAGGGGGGCAACTAATGAAAAACTGTTTTTT
CDR3aa: CSARGATNEKLFF

v_gene: TRBV4-1
abundance: many
j_gene: TRBJ1-5
d_gene: TRBD1
CDR3nt: TGCGCCAGCAGCCAAGAGGCCTTGATCGACAGGGGCAATCAGCCCCAGCATTTT
CDR3aa: CASSQEALIDRGNQPQHF

v_gene: TRBV7-9
abundance: -
j_gene: TRBJ1-4
d_gene: -
CDR3nt: TGTGCCAGCAGCTTAACAGGAACTAATGAAAAACTGTTTTTT
CDR3aa: CASSLTGTNEKLFF

v_gene: TRBV14
abundance: -
j_gene: TRBJ2-1
d_gene: -
CDR3nt: TGTGCCAGCAGCCCTCCCGGAGGGGCAGCCAACAATGAGCAGTTCTTC
CDR3aa: CASSPPGGAANNEQFF

v_gene: TRBV30
abundance: many
j_gene: TRBJ2-2
d_gene: -
CDR3nt: TGTGCCTGGAGTGTACTGGAGGGAGAGAATCGGGACGGGGAGCTGTTTTTT
CDR3aa: CAWSVLEGENRDGELFF

v_gene: TRBV4-2
abundance: many
j_gene: TRBJ1-4
d_gene: -
CDR3nt: TGTGCCAGCAGCCAAGATATGGGACCGATTAATGAAAAACTGTTTTTT
CDR3aa: CASSQDMGPINEKLFF

v_gene: TRBV29-1
abundance: -
j_gene: TRBJ2-3
d_gene: -
CDR3nt: TGCAGCGTTGGCCCGGCGGGGTACACAGATACGCAGTATTTT
CDR3aa: CSVGPAGYTDTQYF

v_gene: TRBV4-2
abundance: many
j_gene: TRBJ2-3
d_gene: -
CDR3nt: TGTGCCAGCAGCCAAGAAGGGAAGGGGAGCACAGATACGCAGTATTTT
CDR3aa: CASSQEGKGSTDTQYF